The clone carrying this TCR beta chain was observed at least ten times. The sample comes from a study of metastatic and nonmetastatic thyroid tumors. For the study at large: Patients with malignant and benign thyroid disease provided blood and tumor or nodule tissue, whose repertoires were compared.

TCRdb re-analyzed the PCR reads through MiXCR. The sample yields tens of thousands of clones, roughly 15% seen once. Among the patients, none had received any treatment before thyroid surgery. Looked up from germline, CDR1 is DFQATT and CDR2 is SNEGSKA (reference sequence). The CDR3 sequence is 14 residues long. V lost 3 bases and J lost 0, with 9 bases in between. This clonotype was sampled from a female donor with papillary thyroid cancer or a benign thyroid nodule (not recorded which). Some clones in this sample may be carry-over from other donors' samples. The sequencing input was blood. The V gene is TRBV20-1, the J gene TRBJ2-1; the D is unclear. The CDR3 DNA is TGCAGTGCTAGGATTGATGACTCCTACAATGAGCAGTTCTTC. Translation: CSARIDDSYNEQFF.